This T cell receptor (beta chain) was profiled in a study of blood T cell repertoires in COVID-19. Overall study context: Sources were T cells, B-cell-depleted T cells, or PBMCs; the material itself was cDNA or gDNA.

Libraries were prepared by immunoSEQ multiplex PCR; TCRdb keeps only in-frame clonotypes and omits some of them. The profile shows approximately 230,000 clones, over 70% of them singletons. CDR1 and CDR2 from the germline V gene are SGHRS and YFSETQ. The CDR3 has 13 residues. Trimming left V 4 bases short and J 4 bases short, with 11 bases between. Sequenced input: peripheral blood. The chain uses TRBV5-1 and TRBJ2-5; TRBD1 might be the D (6 bases). The source of this sequence is a man older than 75 with acute or convalescent COVID-19. The CDR3, as DNA: TGCGCCAGCAGCGCGGACAGTCGAGAGACCCAGTACTTC. This translates into CASSADSRETQYF.